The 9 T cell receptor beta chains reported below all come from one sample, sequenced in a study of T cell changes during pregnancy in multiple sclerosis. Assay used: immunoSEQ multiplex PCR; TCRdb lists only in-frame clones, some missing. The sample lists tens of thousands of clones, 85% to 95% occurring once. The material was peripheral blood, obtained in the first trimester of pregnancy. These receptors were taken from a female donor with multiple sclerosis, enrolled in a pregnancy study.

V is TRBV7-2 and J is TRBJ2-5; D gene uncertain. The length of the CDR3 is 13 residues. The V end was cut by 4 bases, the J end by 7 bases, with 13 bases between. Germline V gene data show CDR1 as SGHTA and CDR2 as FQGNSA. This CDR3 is CASSSTTLGTQYF. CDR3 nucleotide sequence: TGTGCCAGCAGCTCGACAACACTGGGGACCCAGTACTTC. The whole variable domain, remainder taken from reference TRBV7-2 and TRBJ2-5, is GAGVSQSPSNKVTEKGKDVELRCDPISGHTALYWYRQSLGQGLEFLIYFQGNSAPDKSGLPSDRFSAERTGGSVSTLTIQRTQQEDSAVYLCASSSTTLGTQYFGPGTRLLVL.

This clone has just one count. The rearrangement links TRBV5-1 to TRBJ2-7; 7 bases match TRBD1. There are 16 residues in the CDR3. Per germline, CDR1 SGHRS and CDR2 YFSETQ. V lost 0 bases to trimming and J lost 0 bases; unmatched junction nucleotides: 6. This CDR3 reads CASSLGQGMSSYEQYF. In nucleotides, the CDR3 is TGCGCCAGCAGCTTGGGACAGGGTATGAGCTCCTACGAGCAGTACTTC.

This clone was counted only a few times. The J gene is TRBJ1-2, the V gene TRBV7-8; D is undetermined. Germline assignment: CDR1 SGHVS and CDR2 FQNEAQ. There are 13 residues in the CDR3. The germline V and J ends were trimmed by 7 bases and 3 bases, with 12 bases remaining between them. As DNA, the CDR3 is TGTGCCAGCACCCCAAGCCTAGACTATGGCTACACCTTC. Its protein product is CASTPSLDYGYTF.

The CDR3 sequence: CASSAGLAGAGQYF. CDR3 nucleotides: TGTGCCAGCAGTGCAGGACTAGCGGGAGCCGGGCAGTACTTC. The chain links TRBV27 to TRBJ2-7; TRBD2 agrees at 13 bases. This CDR3 has 14 amino acids. Germline loops: CDR1 MNHEY, CDR2 SMNVEV (reference sequence). V gave up 5 bases and J gave up 9 bases; unmatched junction bases: 7.

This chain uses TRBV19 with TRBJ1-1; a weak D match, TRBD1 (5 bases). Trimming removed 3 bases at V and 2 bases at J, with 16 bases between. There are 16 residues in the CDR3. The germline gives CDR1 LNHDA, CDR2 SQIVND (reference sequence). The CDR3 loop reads CASSMARLGVNTEAFF. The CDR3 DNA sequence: TGTGCCAGTAGTATGGCCCGGTTAGGGGTTAACACTGAAGCTTTCTTT.

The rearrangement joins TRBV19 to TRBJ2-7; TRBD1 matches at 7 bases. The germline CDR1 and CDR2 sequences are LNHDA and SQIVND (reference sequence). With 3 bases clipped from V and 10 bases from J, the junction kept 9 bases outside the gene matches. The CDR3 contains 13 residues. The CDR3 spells CASSIFGTDNQYF. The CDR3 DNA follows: TGTGCCAGTAGTATTTTTGGGACAGACAATCAGTACTTC.

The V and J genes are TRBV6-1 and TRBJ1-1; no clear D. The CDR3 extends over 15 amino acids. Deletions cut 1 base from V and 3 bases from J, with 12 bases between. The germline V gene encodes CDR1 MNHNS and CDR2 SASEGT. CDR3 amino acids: CASSEVPGGYTEAFF. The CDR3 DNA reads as TGTGCCAGCAGTGAAGTACCCGGAGGCTACACTGAAGCTTTCTTT.

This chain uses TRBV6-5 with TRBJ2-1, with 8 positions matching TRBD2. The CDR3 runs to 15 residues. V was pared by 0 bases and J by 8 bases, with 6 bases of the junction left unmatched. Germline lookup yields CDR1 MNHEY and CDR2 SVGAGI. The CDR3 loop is CASSYSGLALYEQFF. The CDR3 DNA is TGTGCCAGCAGTTACTCCGGACTAGCTCTCTATGAGCAGTTCTTC.

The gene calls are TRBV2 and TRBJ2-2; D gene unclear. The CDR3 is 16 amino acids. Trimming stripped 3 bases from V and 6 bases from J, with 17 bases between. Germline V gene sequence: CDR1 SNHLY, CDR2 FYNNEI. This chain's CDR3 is CASSDNSLLIAGELFF. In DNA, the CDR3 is TGTGCCAGCAGTGATAACAGTCTTCTAATCGCCGGGGAGCTGTTTTTT. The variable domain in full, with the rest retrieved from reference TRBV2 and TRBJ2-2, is EPEVTQTPSHQVTQMGQEVILRCVPISNHLYFYWYRQILGQKVEFLVSFYNNEISEKSEIFDDQFSVERPDGSNFTLKIRSTKLEDSAMYFCASSDNSLLIAGELFFGEGSRLTVL.